A selection of T cell receptor beta chains follows, all from one sample in a study of T cell responses to AZD1222 COVID-19 vaccine. Some clones are missing from TCRdb's copy, which holds only in-frame ones; the method was immunoSEQ multiplex PCR. The sample consists of 140,000 or so clones, 89% of them appearing once. This material consisted of peripheral blood, taken 28 days after the second AZD1222 dose. All receptors derive from an adult who received the AZD1222 COVID-19 vaccine. CDR3s leave out the opening cysteine and the closing phenylalanine or tryptophan.

TRBV6-2/TRBV6-3	TRBJ2-1	ASSYSRSRVSYNEQF
TRBV6-1	TRBJ1-6	ASSEPGYLLDSPLH
TRBV12-5	TRBJ2-1	ASGFLPGQGAPNEQF
TRBV4-3	TRBJ2-5	ASSQVKLAGGYGETQY
TRBV27	TRBJ2-3	ASTSQGRGVTTDTQY
TRBV19	TRBJ1-5	ASRTGTGVSQPQH
TRBV2	TRBJ2-1	ASSPRNEQF
TRBV19	TRBJ1-2	ASSIAPGTEDGYT
TRBV7-2	TRBJ2-1	ASSPEGSGRGHEQF
TRBV28	TRBJ1-2	ASSPPDSYGYT
TRBV11-2	TRBJ1-1	ASSSPDRDAGAF
TRBV10-3	TRBJ2-2	AISDQTGELF
TRBV5-5	TRBJ2-2	ASSPGTGTSRGELF
TRBV6-5	TRBJ2-5	ASSYYGTPGETQY
TRBV7-2	TRBJ2-5	ASSLGGIGSSETQY
TRBV18	TRBJ1-4	ASSRRTDATNEKLF
TRBV6-1	TRBJ2-2	ASSEDTGWAGELF
TRBV6-5	TRBJ2-7	ASSKGTQYEQY
TRBV27	TRBJ2-7	ASSSERDQSYEQY
TRBV7-2	TRBJ1-6	ASSLGGTAYNSPLH
TRBV6-5	TRBJ1-5	ASSVPNQPQH
TRBV13	TRBJ2-3	ASSHLPTGGSDTQY
TRBV12-3/TRBV12-4	TRBJ1-1	ASSFAANTEAF
TRBV6-2/TRBV6-3	TRBJ2-7	ASSLLAASYEQY